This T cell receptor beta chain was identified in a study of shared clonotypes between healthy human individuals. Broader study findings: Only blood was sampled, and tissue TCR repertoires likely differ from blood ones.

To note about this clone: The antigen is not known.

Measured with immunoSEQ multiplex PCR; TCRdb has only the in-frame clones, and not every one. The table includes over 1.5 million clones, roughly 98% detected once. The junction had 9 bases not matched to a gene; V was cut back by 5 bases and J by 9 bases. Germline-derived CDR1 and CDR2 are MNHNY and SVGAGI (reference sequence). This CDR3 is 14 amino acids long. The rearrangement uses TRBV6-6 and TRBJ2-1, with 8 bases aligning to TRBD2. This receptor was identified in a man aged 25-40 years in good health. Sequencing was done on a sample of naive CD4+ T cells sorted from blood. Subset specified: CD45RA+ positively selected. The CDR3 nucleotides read TGTGCCAGCAGTCCCGGGACTAGGGTAGGTGAGCAGTTCTTC. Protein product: CASSPGTRVGEQFF.